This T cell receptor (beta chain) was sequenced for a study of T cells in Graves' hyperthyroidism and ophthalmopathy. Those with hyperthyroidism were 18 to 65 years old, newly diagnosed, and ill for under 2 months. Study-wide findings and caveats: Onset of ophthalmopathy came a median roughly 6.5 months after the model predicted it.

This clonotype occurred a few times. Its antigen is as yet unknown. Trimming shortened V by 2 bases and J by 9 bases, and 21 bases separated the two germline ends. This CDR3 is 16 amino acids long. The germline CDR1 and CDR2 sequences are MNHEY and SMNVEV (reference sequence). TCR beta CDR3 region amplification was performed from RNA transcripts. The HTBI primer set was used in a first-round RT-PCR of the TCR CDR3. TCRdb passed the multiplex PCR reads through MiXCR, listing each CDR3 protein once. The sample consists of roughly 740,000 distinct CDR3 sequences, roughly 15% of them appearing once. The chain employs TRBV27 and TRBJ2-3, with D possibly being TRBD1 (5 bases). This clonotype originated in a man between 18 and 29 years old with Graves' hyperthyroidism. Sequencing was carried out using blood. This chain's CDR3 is CASSLGAVQGPGTQYF. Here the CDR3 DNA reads TGTGCCAGCAGTTTAGGGGCCGTCCAGGGTCCAGGGACGCAGTATTTT.